This record covers a single T cell receptor beta chain. The antigen is not known. These data are taken from a study of T cells after yellow fever vaccination. Study-level findings and limits: Of the clonotypes, a small share occurred in both CD4 and CD8 compartments. A weaker but faster secondary response was observed, peaking on day 5 versus 15.

Production of TCR cDNA was by 5'RACE template switching, which also added a universal primer site and UMIs. Each CDR3 protein gets one entry after TCRdb re-called the 5' RACE reads with MiXCR. The sample lists more than 450,000 distinct CDR3 sequences, 20% to 25% occurring once. V was pared by 4 bases and J by 3 bases, with 9 bases between. The germline gives CDR1 SGHVS, CDR2 FQNEAQ. This CDR3 has 13 amino acids. Sample: PBMCs, taken more than 20 days after the first yellow fever vaccination. This chain uses TRBV7-8 with TRBJ2-5; no definite D call. The source is a young man who received the YFV17D yellow fever vaccine. CDR3 nucleotide sequence: TGTGCCAGCAGCTCCAGACTGAAAGAGACCCAGTACTTC. Protein product: CASSSRLKETQYF.